This T cell receptor (beta chain) was sequenced in a study of T cell repertoires in cytomegalovirus infection. About the research overall: Evidence of both CMV infection and a matching HLA type came from public TCR beta signatures.

TCRdb passed the reads through MiXCR, listing each CDR3 protein once. The sample carries around 900,000 distinct CDR3 sequences, approximately 30% recorded once. With respect to this clonotype: Its cognate antigen is unknown.

Trimming removed 5 bases from V and 9 bases from J; junction bases left unmatched: 14. CDR3 length: 17 residues. The starting material was cultured CD8+ T cells from PBMCs, obtained from culture after CMV antigen stimulation. This TCR was recovered from a human donor in good health (CMV status not recorded). Some clones in this sample may be carry-over from other donors' samples. The rearrangement uses TRBV12-3 or TRBV12-4 and TRBJ2-1; 12 bases map to TRBD2. For the CDR3, the DNA is TGTGCCAGCAGTCTCCATCTAGCGGGGGGGACGCTGGGTGAGCAGTTCTTC. Residues: CASSLHLAGGTLGEQFF.